This entry describes one T cell receptor (beta chain). This sample was included in a study of T cells in Graves' hyperthyroidism and ophthalmopathy. The investigators amplified TCR beta CDR3 regions from RNA transcripts. With the HTBI primer set, the TCR CDR3 went through a first round of RT-PCR. TCRdb re-derived calls from the multiplex PCR reads in MiXCR, one entry per CDR3 protein. This sample yields about 400,000 distinct CDR3 sequences, of which about 14% are seen a single time; about 18% belongs to the top ten. The CDR3 extends over 17 amino acids. Germline CDR1 reads MNHEY; CDR2 reads SMNVEV (reference sequence). V lost 4 bases, J lost 5 bases, and 24 bases lay in between. Exclusion of patients followed from uncontrolled infection, other autoimmune disease, pregnancy or lactation.

This chain uses TRBV27 with TRBJ2-7; D is possibly TRBD1 or TRBD2 (5 bases each). This receptor was identified in a young woman with Graves' ophthalmopathy. Sequenced sample: blood. The CDR3 DNA reads TGTGCCAGCAGTTATATCACTCGGGGCTTGGGGCTCCACGAGCAGTACTTC. Protein product: CASSYITRGLGLHEQYF.